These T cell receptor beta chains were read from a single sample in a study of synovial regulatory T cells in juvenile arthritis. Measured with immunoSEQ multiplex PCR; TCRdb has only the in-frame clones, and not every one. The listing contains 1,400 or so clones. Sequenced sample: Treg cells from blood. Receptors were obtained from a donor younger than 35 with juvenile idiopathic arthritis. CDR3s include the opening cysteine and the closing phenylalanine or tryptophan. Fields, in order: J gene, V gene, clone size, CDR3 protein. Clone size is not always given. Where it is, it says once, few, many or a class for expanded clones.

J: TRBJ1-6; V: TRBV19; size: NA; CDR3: CASRNRGFNSPLHF
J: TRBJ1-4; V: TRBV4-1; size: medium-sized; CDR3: CASSQGVGQPTNEKLFF
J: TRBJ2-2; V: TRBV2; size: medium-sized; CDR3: CASSVQGDTGELFF
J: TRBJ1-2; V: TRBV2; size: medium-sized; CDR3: CASKQQVSGGYTF
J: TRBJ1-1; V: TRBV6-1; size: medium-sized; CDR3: CASSVRENTEAFF
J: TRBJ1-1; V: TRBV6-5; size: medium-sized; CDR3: CASSTSRGGTEAFF
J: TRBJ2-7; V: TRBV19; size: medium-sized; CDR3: CASSIMFGSYEQYF
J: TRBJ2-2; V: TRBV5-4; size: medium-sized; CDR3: CASSLTSGFTGELFF
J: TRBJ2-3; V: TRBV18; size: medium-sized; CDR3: CASSQVRASTDTQYF
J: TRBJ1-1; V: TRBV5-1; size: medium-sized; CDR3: CASSLGLGRTGGSTEAFF
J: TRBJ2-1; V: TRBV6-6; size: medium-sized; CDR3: CASSPIAGAGFF
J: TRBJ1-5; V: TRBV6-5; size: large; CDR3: CASSYRGRNQPQHF
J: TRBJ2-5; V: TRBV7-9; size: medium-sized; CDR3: CASSLQGFGTGEETQYF
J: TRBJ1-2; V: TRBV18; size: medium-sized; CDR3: CASSPPHRLQNYGYTF
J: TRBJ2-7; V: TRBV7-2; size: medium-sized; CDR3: CASSARDGYEQYF
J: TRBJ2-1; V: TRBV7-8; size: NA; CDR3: CASSLVPAVNEQFF
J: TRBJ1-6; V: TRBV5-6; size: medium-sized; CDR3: CASSYGQVDSPLHF
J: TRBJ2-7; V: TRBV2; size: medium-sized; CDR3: CASSGGRTGSSYEQYF
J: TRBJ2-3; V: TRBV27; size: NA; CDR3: CASRPPGLGTDTQYF
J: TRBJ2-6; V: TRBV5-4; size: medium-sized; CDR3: CASSLGTLNSGANVLTF
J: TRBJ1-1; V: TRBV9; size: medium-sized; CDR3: CASSRGSGFEAFF
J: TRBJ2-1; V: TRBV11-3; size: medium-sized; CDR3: CASSGGQNSYNEQFF
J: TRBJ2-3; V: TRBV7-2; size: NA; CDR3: CASSLAPVAGGLADTQYF
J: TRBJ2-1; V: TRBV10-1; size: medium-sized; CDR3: CASSEAVGRGRNNEQFF
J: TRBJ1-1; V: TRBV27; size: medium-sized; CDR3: CASSPHRLNTEAFF
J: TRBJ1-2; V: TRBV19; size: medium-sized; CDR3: CASSTQGRNGYTF
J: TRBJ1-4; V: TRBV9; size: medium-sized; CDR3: CASSVEGGENEKLFF
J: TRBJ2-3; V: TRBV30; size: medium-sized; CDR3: CAWSLGLAGTTDTQYF
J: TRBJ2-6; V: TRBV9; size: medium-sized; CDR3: CASSVRGGAGANVLTF
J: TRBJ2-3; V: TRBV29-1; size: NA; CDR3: CSVAWSGVADTQYF
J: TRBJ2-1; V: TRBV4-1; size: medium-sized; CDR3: CASSLTGGFYNEQFF
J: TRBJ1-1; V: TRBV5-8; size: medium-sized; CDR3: CASSLKGRNTEAFF
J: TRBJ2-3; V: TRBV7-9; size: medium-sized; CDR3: CASSPRRPVLPNTQYF
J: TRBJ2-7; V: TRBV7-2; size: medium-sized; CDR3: CASSFRRERGYEQYF
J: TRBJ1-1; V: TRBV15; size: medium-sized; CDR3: CATRNEGHFLSEAFF
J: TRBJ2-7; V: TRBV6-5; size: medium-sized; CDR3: CASSPGRPDSYEQYF
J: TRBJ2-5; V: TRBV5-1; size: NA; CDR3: CASSFGGAGEETQYF
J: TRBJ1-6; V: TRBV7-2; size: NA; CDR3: CASSSAGTANSPLHF
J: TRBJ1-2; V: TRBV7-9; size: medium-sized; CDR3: CASSLSGYGYTF
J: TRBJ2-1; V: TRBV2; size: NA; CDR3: CASSAPPGGTSGREQFF
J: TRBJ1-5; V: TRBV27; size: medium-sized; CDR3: CASSYRGANQPQHF
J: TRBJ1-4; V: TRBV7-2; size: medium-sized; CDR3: CASSLDREEKLFF
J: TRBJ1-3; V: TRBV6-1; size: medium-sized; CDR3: CASGRLEAGNTIYF
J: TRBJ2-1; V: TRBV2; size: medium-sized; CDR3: CASRGLGSGTPYNEQFF
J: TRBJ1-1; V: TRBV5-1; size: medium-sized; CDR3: CASKQGGLRGTGDKEAFF
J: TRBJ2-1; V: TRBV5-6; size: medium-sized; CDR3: CASYREGVLYNEQFF
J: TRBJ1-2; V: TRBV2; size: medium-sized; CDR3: CASSDRQGVYYGYTF
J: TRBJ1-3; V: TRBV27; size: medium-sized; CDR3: CASSPWGSGGNTIYF
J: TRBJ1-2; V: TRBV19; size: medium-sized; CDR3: CASSYRGEYGYTF
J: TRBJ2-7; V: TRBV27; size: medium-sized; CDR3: CASSTGRSYEQYF
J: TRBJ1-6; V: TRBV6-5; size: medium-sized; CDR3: CASSYSIQGGSPLHF
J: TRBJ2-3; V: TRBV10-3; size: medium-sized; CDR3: CATSPSDVTDTQYF
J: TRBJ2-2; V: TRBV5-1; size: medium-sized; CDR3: CASSIIQGARGELFF
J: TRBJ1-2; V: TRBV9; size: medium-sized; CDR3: CASSVGGERYGYTF
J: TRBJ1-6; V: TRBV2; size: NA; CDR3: CASSERQVNSPLHF